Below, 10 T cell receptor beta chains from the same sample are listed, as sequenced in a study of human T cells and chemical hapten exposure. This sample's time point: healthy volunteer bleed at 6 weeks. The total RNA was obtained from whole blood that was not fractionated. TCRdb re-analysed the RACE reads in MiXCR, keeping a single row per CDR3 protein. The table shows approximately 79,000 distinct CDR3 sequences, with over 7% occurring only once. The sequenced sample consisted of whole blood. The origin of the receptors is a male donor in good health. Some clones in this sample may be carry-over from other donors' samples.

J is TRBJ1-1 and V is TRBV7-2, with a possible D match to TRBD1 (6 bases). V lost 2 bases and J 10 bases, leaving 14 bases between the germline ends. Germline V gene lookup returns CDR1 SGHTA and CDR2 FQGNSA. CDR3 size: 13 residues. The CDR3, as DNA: TGTGCCAGCAGCTTACGACAGGAAGGGGGAGCTTTCTTT. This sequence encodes CASSLRQEGGAFF.

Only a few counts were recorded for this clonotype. The CDR3 reads CASAPPGVLNEQFF. DNA of the CDR3: TGTGCTAGTGCCCCCCCGGGTGTCCTCAATGAGCAGTTCTTC. The genes are TRBV12-5 and TRBJ2-1; no clear D. The CDR3 length is 14 residues. Germline loops: CDR1 LGHNT, CDR2 FRNRAP. Deletions cut 7 bases from V and 6 bases from J, with 16 bases between.

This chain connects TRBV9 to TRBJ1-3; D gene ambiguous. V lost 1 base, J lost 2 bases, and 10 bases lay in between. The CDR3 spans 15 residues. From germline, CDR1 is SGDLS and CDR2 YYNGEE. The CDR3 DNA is TGTGCCAGCAGCGTACGCCCCCCTCCTGGAAACACCATATATTTT. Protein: CASSVRPPPGNTIYF.

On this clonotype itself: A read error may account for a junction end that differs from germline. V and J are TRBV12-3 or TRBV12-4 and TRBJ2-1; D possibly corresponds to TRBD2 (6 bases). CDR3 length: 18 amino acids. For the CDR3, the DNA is TGTGCCAGCAGTACCTCTAGCGAACATTCCGGGACCTACAATGAGCGGTTCTTC. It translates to CASSTSSEHSGTYNERFF.

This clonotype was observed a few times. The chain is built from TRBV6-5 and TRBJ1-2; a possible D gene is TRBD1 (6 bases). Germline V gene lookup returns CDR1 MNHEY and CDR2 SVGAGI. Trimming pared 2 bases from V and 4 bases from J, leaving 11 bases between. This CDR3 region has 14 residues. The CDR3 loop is CASSYGGVGYGYTF. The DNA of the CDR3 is TGTGCCAGCAGTTACGGGGGCGTTGGCTATGGCTACACCTTC.

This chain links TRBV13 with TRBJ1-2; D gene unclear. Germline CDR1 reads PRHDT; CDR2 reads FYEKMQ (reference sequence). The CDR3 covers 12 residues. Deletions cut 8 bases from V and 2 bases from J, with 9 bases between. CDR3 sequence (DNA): TGTGCCAGCGGCGGCAGGAACTATGGCTACACCTTC. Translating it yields CASGGRNYGYTF.

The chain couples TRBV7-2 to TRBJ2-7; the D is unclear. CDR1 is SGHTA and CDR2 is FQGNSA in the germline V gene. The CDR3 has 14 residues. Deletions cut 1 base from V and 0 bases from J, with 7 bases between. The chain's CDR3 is CASSLGPSSYEQYF. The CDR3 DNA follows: TGTGCCAGCAGCTTAGGTCCGAGCTCCTACGAGCAGTACTTC.

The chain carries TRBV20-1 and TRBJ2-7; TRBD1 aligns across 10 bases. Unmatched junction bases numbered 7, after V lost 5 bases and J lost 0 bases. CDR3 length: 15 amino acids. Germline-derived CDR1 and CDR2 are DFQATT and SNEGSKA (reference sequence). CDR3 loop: CSAEPGTGASYEQYF. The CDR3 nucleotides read TGCAGTGCTGAACCTGGGACAGGGGCCTCCTACGAGCAGTACTTC.

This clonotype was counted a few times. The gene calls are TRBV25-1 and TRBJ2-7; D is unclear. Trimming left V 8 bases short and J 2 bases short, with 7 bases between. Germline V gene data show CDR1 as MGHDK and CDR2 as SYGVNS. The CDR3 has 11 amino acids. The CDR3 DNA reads TGTGCCAGCTCCTGGACCTACGAGCAGTACTTC. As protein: CASSWTYEQYF.

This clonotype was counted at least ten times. The CDR3 sequence: CASSSDSYGYTF. DNA for the CDR3: TGTGCCAGCAGCTCGGACAGCTATGGCTACACCTTC. The rearrangement uses TRBV7-2 and TRBJ1-2; D is possibly TRBD1 (6 bases). The CDR3 spans 12 residues. Germline lookup yields CDR1 SGHTA and CDR2 FQGNSA. The V end lost 4 bases, the J end lost 4 bases, and 7 bases lay between the germline ends.